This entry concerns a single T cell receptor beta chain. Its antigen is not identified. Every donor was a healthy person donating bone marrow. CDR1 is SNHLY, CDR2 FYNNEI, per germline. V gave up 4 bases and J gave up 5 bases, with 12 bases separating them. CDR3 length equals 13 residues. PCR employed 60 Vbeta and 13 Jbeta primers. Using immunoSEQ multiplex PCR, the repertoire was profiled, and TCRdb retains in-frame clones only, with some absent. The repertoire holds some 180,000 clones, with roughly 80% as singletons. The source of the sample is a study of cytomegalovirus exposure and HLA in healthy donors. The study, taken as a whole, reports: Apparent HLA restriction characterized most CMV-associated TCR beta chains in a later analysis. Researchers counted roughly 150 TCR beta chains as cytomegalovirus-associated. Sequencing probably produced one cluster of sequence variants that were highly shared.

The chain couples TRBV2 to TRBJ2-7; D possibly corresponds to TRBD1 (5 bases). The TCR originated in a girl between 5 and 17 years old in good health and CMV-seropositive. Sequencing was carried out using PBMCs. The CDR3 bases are TGTGCCAGCAGTGCGAGACAGTCTCACGAGCAGTACTTC. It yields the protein CASSARQSHEQYF.